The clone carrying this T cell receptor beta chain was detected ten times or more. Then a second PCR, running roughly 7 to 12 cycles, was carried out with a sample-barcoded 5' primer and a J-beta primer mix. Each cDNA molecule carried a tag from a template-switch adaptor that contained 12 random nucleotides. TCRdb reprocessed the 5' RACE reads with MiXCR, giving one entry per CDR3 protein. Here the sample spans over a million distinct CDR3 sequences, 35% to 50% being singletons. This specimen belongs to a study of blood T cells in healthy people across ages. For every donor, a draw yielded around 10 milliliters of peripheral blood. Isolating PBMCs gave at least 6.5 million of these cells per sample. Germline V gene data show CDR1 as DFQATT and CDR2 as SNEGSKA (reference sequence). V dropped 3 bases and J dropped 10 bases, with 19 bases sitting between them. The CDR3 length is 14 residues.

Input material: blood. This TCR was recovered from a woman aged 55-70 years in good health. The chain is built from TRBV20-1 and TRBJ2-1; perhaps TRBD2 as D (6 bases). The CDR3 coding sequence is TGCAGTGCTAGGGGGGTTACTAGCTCGTACGAGCAGTTCTTC. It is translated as CSARGVTSSYEQFF.